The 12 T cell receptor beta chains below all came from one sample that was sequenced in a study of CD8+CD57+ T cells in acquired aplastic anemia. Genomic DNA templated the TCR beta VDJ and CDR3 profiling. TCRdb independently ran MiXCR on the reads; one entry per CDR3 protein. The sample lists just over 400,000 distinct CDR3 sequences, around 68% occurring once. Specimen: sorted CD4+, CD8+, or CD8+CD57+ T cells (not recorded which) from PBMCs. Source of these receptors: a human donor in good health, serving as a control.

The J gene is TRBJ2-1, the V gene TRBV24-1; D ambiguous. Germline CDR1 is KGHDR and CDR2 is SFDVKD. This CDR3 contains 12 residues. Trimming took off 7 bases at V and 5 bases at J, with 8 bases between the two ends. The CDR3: CATRESHNEQFF. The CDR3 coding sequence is TGTGCCACCAGGGAATCCCACAATGAGCAGTTCTTC.

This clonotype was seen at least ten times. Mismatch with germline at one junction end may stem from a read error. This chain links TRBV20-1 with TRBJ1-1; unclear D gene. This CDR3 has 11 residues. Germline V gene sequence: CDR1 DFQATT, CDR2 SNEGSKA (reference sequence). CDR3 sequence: CSARILGFTTF. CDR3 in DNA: TGCAGTGCTCGTATTTTGGGCTTCACTACCTTT.

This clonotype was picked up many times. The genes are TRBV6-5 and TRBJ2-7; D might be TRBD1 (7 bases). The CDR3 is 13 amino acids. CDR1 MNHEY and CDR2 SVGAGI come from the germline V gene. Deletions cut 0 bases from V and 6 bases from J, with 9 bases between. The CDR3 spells CASSYSQGGEQYF. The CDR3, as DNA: TGTGCCAGCAGTTACTCGCAGGGGGGCGAGCAGTACTTC.

The CDR3 DNA follows: TGCAGTGCCCGCGTCCCCAGCGGGGGAGCAGATACGCAGTATTTT. It is translated as CSARVPSGGADTQYF. The rearrangement uses TRBV20-1 and TRBJ2-3, with 8 bases aligning to TRBD2. CDR3 size: 15 residues. The germline V gene encodes CDR1 DFQATT and CDR2 SNEGSKA (reference sequence). The ends lost 6 bases at V and 4 bases at J; junction bases unmatched: 12.

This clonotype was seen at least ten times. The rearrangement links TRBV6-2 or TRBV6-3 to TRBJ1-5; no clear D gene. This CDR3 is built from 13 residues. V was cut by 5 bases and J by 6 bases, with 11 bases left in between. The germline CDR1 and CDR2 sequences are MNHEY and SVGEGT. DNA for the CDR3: TGTGCCAGCAGTCAAGAGGTAGGTCAGCCCCAGCATTTT. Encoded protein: CASSQEVGQPQHF.

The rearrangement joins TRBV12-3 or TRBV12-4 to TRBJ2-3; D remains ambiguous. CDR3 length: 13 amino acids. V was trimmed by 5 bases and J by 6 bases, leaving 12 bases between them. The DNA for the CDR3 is TGTGCCAGCAGTACGGCCCAACGGGATACGCAGTATTTT. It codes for CASSTAQRDTQYF.

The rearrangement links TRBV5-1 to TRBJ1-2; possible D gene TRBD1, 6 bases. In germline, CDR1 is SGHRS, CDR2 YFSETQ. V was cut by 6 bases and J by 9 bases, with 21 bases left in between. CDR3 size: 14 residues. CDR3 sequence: CASTTSGGATRYTF. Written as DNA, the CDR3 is TGCGCCAGCACTACTAGCGGGGGGGCGACTCGCTACACCTTC. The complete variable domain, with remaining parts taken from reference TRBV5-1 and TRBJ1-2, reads KAGVTQTPRYLIKTRGQQVTLSCSPISGHRSVSWYQQTPGQGLQFLFEYFSETQRNKGNFPGRFSGRQFSNSRSEMNVSTLELGDSALYLCASTTSGGATRYTFGSGTRLTVV.

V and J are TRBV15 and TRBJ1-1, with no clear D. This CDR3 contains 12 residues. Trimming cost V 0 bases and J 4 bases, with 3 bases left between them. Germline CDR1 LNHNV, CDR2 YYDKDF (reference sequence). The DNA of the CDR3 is TGTGCCACCAGCAGAGACACCACTGAAGCTTTCTTT. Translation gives CATSRDTTEAFF.

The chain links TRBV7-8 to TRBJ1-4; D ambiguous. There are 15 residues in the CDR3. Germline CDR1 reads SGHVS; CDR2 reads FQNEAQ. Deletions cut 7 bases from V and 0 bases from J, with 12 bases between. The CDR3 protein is CASTPNSPTNEKLFF. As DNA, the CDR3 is TGTGCCAGCACCCCAAACAGTCCAACTAATGAAAAACTGTTTTTT.

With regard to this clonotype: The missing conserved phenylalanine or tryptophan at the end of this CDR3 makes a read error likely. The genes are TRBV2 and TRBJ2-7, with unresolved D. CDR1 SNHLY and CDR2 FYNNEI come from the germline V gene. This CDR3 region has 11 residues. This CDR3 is CATRGDYGQYI. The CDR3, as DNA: TGTGCCACCCGTGGAGATTACGGGCAGTACATC.

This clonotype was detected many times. The CDR3 region has the DNA TGTGCCAGCAGTTACGCCGGGACAGGGGCCTCCTTTAGCACAGATACGCAGTATTTT. Translated, it gives CASSYAGTGASFSTDTQYF. The V and J genes are TRBV6-5 and TRBJ2-3; TRBD1 matches at 10 bases. Germline V lookup: CDR1 MNHEY, CDR2 SVGAGI. The CDR3 has 19 amino acids. Germline trimming cut 2 bases from V and 0 bases from J; bases unmatched to any gene: 11.

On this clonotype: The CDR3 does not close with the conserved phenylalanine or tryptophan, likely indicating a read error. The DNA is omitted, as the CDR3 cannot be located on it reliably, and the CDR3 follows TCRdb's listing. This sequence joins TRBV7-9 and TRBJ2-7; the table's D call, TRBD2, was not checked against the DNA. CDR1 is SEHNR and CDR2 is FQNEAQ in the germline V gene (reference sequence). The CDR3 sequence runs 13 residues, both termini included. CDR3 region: CASSTGHSGSHLH.